The 18 T cell receptor beta chains presented below share a single source sample, sequenced in a study of beta chain features in type 1 diabetes. Expressed TCRB transcripts were sequenced because the entire RNA isolate underwent reverse transcription. TCRdb's table, derived via immunoSEQ multiplex PCR, lists solely in-frame clones and lacks some. In the table there are some 160,000 clones, approximately 9.1% of which are singletons. No antigen is known for these receptors. Study-level findings and limits: Among all four CD4+ subsets, Type 1 diabetes patients had TCRB CDR3s that were moderately but significantly shorter.

Sequenced material: central memory CD4+ T cells from blood. These receptors were taken from a woman in her 30s with type 1 diabetes.

The genes are TRBV28 and TRBJ1-2; TRBD1 aligns across 8 bases. V lost 5 bases, J lost 8 bases, and 10 bases stayed unmatched. The CDR3 has 14 amino acids. CDR1 and CDR2 from the germline V gene are MDHEN and SYDVKM. The CDR3 here is CASSTTGQASGYTF. CDR3 coding DNA: TGTGCCAGCAGTACTACGGGACAGGCAAGCGGCTACACCTTC.

This clone was recorded a few times. The chain carries TRBV19 and TRBJ1-3; possible D gene TRBD1, 5 bases. The CDR3 consists of 15 residues. CDR1 and CDR2 (germline): LNHDA, SQIVND (reference sequence). Trimming cost V 7 bases and J 0 bases, with 13 bases left between them. The DNA for the CDR3 is TGTGCCAGTAACCAGGGCGCCCGCTCTGGAAACACCATATATTTT. This sequence encodes CASNQGARSGNTIYF.

This clone was seen only a few times. The chain recombines TRBV11-2 with TRBJ2-1; 8 nucleotides line up with TRBD1. J gave up 6 bases and V 5 bases, and 6 bases lay outside the gene matches. The germline V gene has CDR1 SGHAT and CDR2 FQNNGV. This CDR3 is 14 amino acids long. The CDR3 spells CASSQGQGSNEQFF. The CDR3 DNA sequence: TGTGCCAGCAGCCAAGGACAGGGAAGCAATGAGCAGTTCTTC.

The chain has TRBV10-3 and TRBJ2-3; D unclear. CDR3 length: 13 amino acids. With 2 bases removed from V and 4 bases from J, the gap between germline ends came to 7 bases. Germline loops: CDR1 ENHRY, CDR2 SYGVKD. The CDR3 protein is CAISEESPDTQYF. Written as DNA, the CDR3 is TGTGCCATCAGTGAGGAAAGCCCAGATACGCAGTATTTT.

This clone has a handful of counts. The gene calls are TRBV9 and TRBJ1-1; 7 bases align to TRBD1. In germline, CDR1 is SGDLS, CDR2 YYNGEE. V dropped 0 bases and J dropped 3; count of bases not matched to a gene: 2. This CDR3 comprises 14 residues. The CDR3 region is CASSVGQGDTEAFF. CDR3 coding DNA: TGTGCCAGCAGCGTAGGGCAGGGGGACACTGAAGCTTTCTTT.

The chain carries TRBV5-4 and TRBJ1-2; the D is unclear. CDR1 is SGHNT, CDR2 YYREEE, per germline (reference sequence). The germline V and J ends were trimmed by 1 base and 0 bases, with 13 bases remaining between them. This CDR3 comprises 16 residues. The CDR3 nucleotides read TGTGCCAGCAGCTTGAACGGCCAGGCAACTAACTATGGCTACACCTTC. Its protein product is CASSLNGQATNYGYTF. The full variable domain, its missing parts supplied by reference TRBV5-4 and TRBJ1-2, is ETGVTQSPTHLIKTRGQQVTLRCSSQSGHNTVSWYQQALGQGPQFIFQYYREEENGRGNFPPRFSGLQFPNYSSELNVNALELDDSALYLCASSLNGQATNYGYTFGSGTRLTVV.

This clone occurred a few times. The rearrangement links TRBV25-1 to TRBJ1-2, with D uncertain. Germline V gene data show CDR1 as MGHDK and CDR2 as SYGVNS. This CDR3 is 15 amino acids long. V lost 2 bases to trimming and J lost 0 bases, with 10 bases between them. The CDR3 is CASSERRETNYGYTF. The CDR3 bases are TGTGCCAGCAGTGAAAGGCGGGAAACTAACTATGGCTACACCTTC.

The chain recombines TRBV7-2 with TRBJ2-5, with 7 bases that match TRBD2. CDR1 is SGHTA, CDR2 FQGNSA, per germline. J lost 1 base, V lost 5 bases, and 10 bases had no gene match. The CDR3 has 16 amino acids. CDR3 DNA: TGTGCCAGCAGCACGCAACCGGGACTACCCCAAGAGACCCAGTACTTC. Translation: CASSTQPGLPQETQYF.

The chain employs TRBV7-8 and TRBJ2-3, with 7 bases matching TRBD2. Germline V gene lookup returns CDR1 SGHVS and CDR2 FQNEAQ. This CDR3 has 17 amino acids. V was pared by 5 bases and J by 0 bases, with 11 bases of the junction left unmatched. The CDR3 region is CASSQVSGGGSTDTQYF. The CDR3, as DNA: TGTGCCAGCAGCCAAGTTTCAGGCGGGGGTAGCACAGATACGCAGTATTTT.

The chain has TRBV5-1 and TRBJ2-3, with D hard to call. The CDR3 is made up of 13 amino acids. Per the germline V gene, CDR1 is SGHRS and CDR2 is YFSETQ. Trimming took 3 bases from V and 0 from J, leaving 5 bases between them. CDR3 DNA sequence: TGCGCCAGCAGCTCGGTTAGCACAGATACGCAGTATTTT. It codes for CASSSVSTDTQYF. The complete variable domain, with remaining parts taken from reference TRBV5-1 and TRBJ2-3, reads KAGVTQTPRYLIKTRGQQVTLSCSPISGHRSVSWYQQTPGQGLQFLFEYFSETQRNKGNFPGRFSGRQFSNSRSEMNVSTLELGDSALYLCASSSVSTDTQYFGPGTRLTVL.

The V gene is TRBV7-9, the J gene TRBJ1-5; TRBD1 is a possible D gene (6 bases). Per the germline V gene, CDR1 is SEHNR and CDR2 is FQNEAQ (reference sequence). The V and J ends lost 1 base and 2 bases respectively, with 12 bases between them. The length of the CDR3 is 16 residues. The CDR3 spells CASSLGAGAGNQPQHF. The CDR3 bases are TGTGCCAGCAGCTTAGGAGCAGGGGCCGGCAATCAGCCCCAGCATTTT.

This clone has just a few counts. This chain's CDR3 is CASTLDRGSTDTQYF. CDR3 DNA sequence: TGTGCCAGCACCCTCGACAGGGGGAGCACAGATACGCAGTATTTT. J is TRBJ2-3 and V is TRBV9, with 9 bases lining up with TRBD1. The CDR3 has 15 residues. Germline V gene data show CDR1 as SGDLS and CDR2 as YYNGEE. J was trimmed by 0 bases and V by 6 bases; bases with no gene match: 5.

This clone was counted a few times. This specimen includes other DNA sequences encoding the same CDR3. The chain carries TRBV27 and TRBJ1-2; D is uncertain. The CDR3 covers 13 residues. Germline CDR1 is MNHEY and CDR2 is SMNVEV (reference sequence). V lost 2 bases, J lost 1 base, and 5 bases lay in between. CDR3 sequence reads: CASSLQINYGYTF. The CDR3 DNA sequence: TGTGCCAGCAGTTTACAGATTAACTATGGCTACACCTTC.

V and J are TRBV6-6 and TRBJ1-2; D is uncertain. Germline V gene sequence: CDR1 MNHNY, CDR2 SVGAGI (reference sequence). The CDR3 contains 15 residues. V lost 2 bases to trimming and J lost 4 bases, with 14 bases between them. The CDR3 DNA reads TGTGCCAGCAGTTACGAGCGGCAGGCAATCTATGGCTACACCTTC. Translated, it gives CASSYERQAIYGYTF.

The J gene is TRBJ1-2, the V gene TRBV20-1; no definite D call. This CDR3 spans 11 amino acids. The V gene lost 0 bases and the J gene lost 7 bases, with 6 bases spanning the gap. CDR1 DFQATT and CDR2 SNEGSKA come from the germline V gene (reference sequence). In DNA form, the CDR3 reads TGCAGTGCTAGAGAGGCGGGTGGCTACACCTTC. It encodes CSAREAGGYTF.

This clone was picked up a small number of times. The chain couples TRBV28 to TRBJ2-6; no firm D call. Germline CDR1 reads MDHEN; CDR2 reads SYDVKM. The V and J ends lost 3 bases and 0 bases respectively, with 6 bases between them. CDR3 size: 15 residues. The CDR3 sequence: CASSFEHSGANVLTF. The CDR3 DNA follows: TGTGCCAGCAGTTTTGAACACTCTGGGGCCAACGTCCTGACTTTC.

This chain joins TRBV13 and TRBJ1-4, with a tentative D call TRBD1 (5 bases). The CDR3 consists of 13 residues. Germline values: CDR1 PRHDT, CDR2 FYEKMQ (reference sequence). With 1 base removed from V and 7 bases from J, the gap between germline ends came to 7 bases. The CDR3, as DNA: TGTGCCAGCAGCTTAGACAGGTCTGAAAAACTGTTTTTT. Translation: CASSLDRSEKLFF. Full variable domain (rest looked up from reference TRBV13 and TRBJ1-4): AAGVIQSPRHLIKEKRETATLKCYPIPRHDTVYWYQQGPGQDPQFLISFYEKMQSDKGSIPDRFSAQQFSDYHSELNMSSLELGDSALYFCASSLDRSEKLFFGSGTQLSVL.

The CDR3 sequence: CASSVGSGNPKQYF. The CDR3 coding sequence is TGTGCCAGCAGCGTAGGGTCAGGGAACCCGAAGCAGTACTTC. V and J are TRBV9 and TRBJ2-4; weak D call: TRBD1 (5 bases). The CDR3 contains 14 residues. V was cut by 0 bases and J by 13 bases, with 17 bases left in between. The germline V gene has CDR1 SGDLS and CDR2 YYNGEE.